This entry lists 2 T cell receptor beta chains sequenced from one sample in a study of T cells in tuberculosis. Clones were read by immunoSEQ multiplex PCR, and TCRdb kept only the in-frame ones, dropping some. This table has 25,000 to 35,000 clones, about 95% appearing once. The source material was PBMCs. The receptor set was obtained from a donor between 10 and 29 years old with latent tuberculosis or without tuberculosis infection.

V and J are TRBV6-1 and TRBJ2-7, with TRBD1 identical over 8 bases. J was trimmed by 6 bases and V by 4 bases; bases with no gene match: 2. From germline, CDR1 is MNHNS and CDR2 SASEGT. CDR3 length equals 12 residues. The DNA for the CDR3 is TGTGCCAGCAGTGTCAGGGGGCTCGAGCAGTACTTC. It translates to CASSVRGLEQYF.

This chain joins TRBV2 and TRBJ2-7; 8 bases line up with TRBD2. The CDR3 totals 15 residues. CDR1 SNHLY and CDR2 FYNNEI come from the germline V gene. Trimming at V came to 7 bases and at J to 2 bases, leaving 10 bases not matched to a gene. The CDR3 sequence: CASNTGGDIPYEQYF. As DNA, the CDR3 is TGTGCCAGCAACACCGGGGGGGACATCCCCTACGAGCAGTACTTC.